One sample yielded the 2 T cell receptor beta chains listed below, sequenced in a study of cytotoxic CD8 clonotypes in ibrutinib-treated CLL. Sequencing was performed with immunoSEQ multiplex PCR; in TCRdb, only in-frame clones are kept and a portion is missing. The table records 150,000 to 200,000 clones, about 88% of them present only once. Material: PBMCs, obtained at disease progression, from a patient treated with ibrutinib. The receptors were gathered from a human donor with chronic lymphocytic leukemia.

V and J are TRBV19 and TRBJ1-1, with TRBD1 matching over 11 bases. The germline CDR1 and CDR2 sequences are LNHDA and SQIVND (reference sequence). V trimming: 7 bases; J trimming: 2 bases; junction bases outside the gene matches: 12. The CDR3 sequence is 17 residues long. Here the CDR3 reads CASTFIPGQGANTEAFF. CDR3 DNA: TGTGCCAGTACCTTTATCCCCGGACAGGGGGCCAACACTGAAGCTTTCTTT.

CDR3 nucleotides: TGCGCCAGCAGCTTGGGAGACTATAGCAATCAGCCCCAGCATTTT. It yields the protein CASSLGDYSNQPQHF. The V gene is TRBV5-1, the J gene TRBJ1-5; D not certain. The V end lost 0 bases, the J end lost 0 bases, and 7 bases lay between the germline ends. Germline V gene lookup returns CDR1 SGHRS and CDR2 YFSETQ. The CDR3 totals 15 residues.